Listed below are T cell receptor beta chains from one sample, sequenced in a study of blood T cells in healthy people across ages. TCRdb re-called the 5' RACE reads with MiXCR, one entry per CDR3 protein. Of more than 650,000 distinct CDR3 sequences in the sample, 20% to 25% were seen once. The material sequenced was blood. Receptors were obtained from a man between 65 and 85 years old in good health. Both conserved end residues are trimmed from each CDR3.

TRBV6-5	TRBJ2-5	ASSYLATQETQY
TRBV20-1	-	SAIGRGPNEQF
TRBV12-3/TRBV12-4	TRBJ2-1	ASSPGTDPYNEQF
TRBV9	TRBJ1-1	ASSVAPVNTEVF
TRBV5-1	TRBJ2-5	ASSLAAARQETQY
TRBV7-2	TRBJ2-3	ASSPQTSGTDTQY
TRBV20-1	TRBJ2-3	SARTSDLTDTQY
TRBV3-1	TRBJ2-6	ASNRVPGANVLT
TRBV30	TRBJ2-1	AWSFLAVNEQF
TRBV7-9	TRBJ2-7	ASSSVGDEQY
TRBV6-6	TRBJ2-1	ASSIGGTFQLGEQF
TRBV2	TRBJ2-5	ASELLAGVRETQY
TRBV14	TRBJ2-7	ASSQWDSSYEQY
TRBV10-3	TRBJ2-1	AISGTSGTPSSYNEQF
TRBV20-1	-	SARDWGSSYEQY
TRBV6-4	TRBJ2-3	ASSDLQTDTQY
TRBV11-1	TRBJ2-3	ASSPEGATDTQY
TRBV23-1	TRBJ2-4	ASSQSRTGGVNIQY
TRBV11-2	TRBJ1-4	ASSFGTGIGEKLF
TRBV6-1	TRBJ1-1	ASSDLAKNTEAF
TRBV6-5	TRBJ2-7	ASSETTRVEQY
TRBV5-5	TRBJ1-6	ASSTGQGQEPLH
TRBV12-3/TRBV12-4	TRBJ1-5	ASSLGGGDQPQH
TRBV20-1	TRBJ2-3	SARSRGDTQY
TRBV7-2	TRBJ1-2	SSSFTGYGYT
TRBV7-2	TRBJ2-3	ASSLALGAGTDTQY
TRBV20-1	TRBJ2-3	SAEPTSGRTDTQY
TRBV25-1	TRBJ2-6	ASSEWGTGSGANVLT
TRBV10-3	TRBJ2-1	AISEDERGNNEQF
TRBV5-1	TRBJ2-5	ASSLNLAVLGETQY
TRBV20-1	TRBJ2-3	SARVELGGPRTDTQY
TRBV20-1	TRBJ2-3	SAPPPAVDTQY
TRBV12-3/TRBV12-4	TRBJ2-1	ASSLGHSSRF
TRBV7-2	TRBJ2-3	ASSLELAIDTQY
TRBV6-6	TRBJ1-1	ASSHLDSSTEAF
TRBV7-9	TRBJ2-5	ASTSGGYQETQY
TRBV2	TRBJ2-5	ASSEGEAQETQY
TRBV29-1	TRBJ2-7	SVVTLAGRNEQY
TRBV11-2	TRBJ2-7	ASRFTDGGTYEQY
TRBV5-1	TRBJ1-1	ASSLVLGKNTEAF
TRBV6-1	TRBJ1-5	ASSEGRNQPQH
TRBV3-1	TRBJ1-2	ASSSTGSWGYT
TRBV12-3/TRBV12-4	TRBJ2-3	ASRLGAGGATDTQY
TRBV12-3/TRBV12-4	-	ASSFPTGLGEQF
TRBV3-1	TRBJ2-1	ASSLYGTGGYNEQF
TRBV5-8	TRBJ1-1	AGSIGQGWDTEAF
TRBV12-3/TRBV12-4	-	ASSFSAGVRNEQF
TRBV12-3/TRBV12-4	TRBJ2-5	ASSSGTQDETQY
TRBV29-1	TRBJ2-1	SVDSGLAGSNEQF
TRBV18	TRBJ1-1	ASSPADGGAEAF
TRBV5-1	TRBJ2-5	ASSLGSGSRETQY
TRBV5-1	TRBJ2-5	ASSPVPMTGLETQY
TRBV7-2	TRBJ1-3	ASSPNGGGNTIY
TRBV29-1	TRBJ1-2	NVEQGGGARGYT
TRBV20-1	TRBJ2-3	RARTSGGGGYTQY
TRBV7-2	TRBJ2-3	ASSSYTGSKQY
TRBV3-1	TRBJ1-4	ASSLYRGLGEKLF